One and the same sample provided the 5 T cell receptor beta chains below, sequenced in a study of CD8 T cells in ankylosing spondylitis. TCRdb re-called the 5' RACE reads with MiXCR, one entry per CDR3 protein. The sample includes about 250,000 distinct CDR3 sequences, 10% to 13% seen only once; the top ten take about 2.5%. Source material: blood, either unsorted or a sorted T cell fraction (not recorded which). These receptors were collected from a male donor with ankylosing spondylitis or in good health (not recorded which).

Many counts were recorded for this clonotype. This chain joins TRBV20-1 and TRBJ1-6; D is perhaps TRBD1 (5 bases). Germline assignment: CDR1 DFQATT and CDR2 SNEGSKA (reference sequence). The V end lost 6 bases, the J end lost 7 bases, and 16 bases lay between the germline ends. The CDR3 is made up of 14 amino acids. The CDR3 protein is CSAWAGTPNSPLHF. In DNA, the CDR3 is TGCAGTGCCTGGGCCGGGACTCCCAATTCACCCCTCCACTTT.

The chain combines TRBV7-2 with TRBJ1-5; D remains unclear. The V gene's germline CDR1 is SGHTA and CDR2 FQGNSA. Deletions cut 4 bases from V and 5 bases from J, with 12 bases between. The CDR3 sequence is 14 residues long. The CDR3 spells CASSSPGEDQPQHF. CDR3 coding DNA: TGTGCCAGCAGCTCTCCAGGTGAAGATCAGCCCCAGCATTTT. The complete variable domain, with remaining parts taken from reference TRBV7-2 and TRBJ1-5, reads GAGVSQSPSNKVTEKGKDVELRCDPISGHTALYWYRQSLGQGLEFLIYFQGNSAPDKSGLPSDRFSAERTGGSVSTLTIQRTQQEDSAVYLCASSSPGEDQPQHFGDGTRLSIL.

The chain is built from TRBV3-1 and TRBJ2-5; D might be TRBD2 (6 bases). From germline, CDR1 is LGHDT and CDR2 YNNKEL (reference sequence). The CDR3 runs 13 residues. V lost 0 bases and J 7 bases, leaving 9 bases between the germline ends. The DNA of the CDR3 is TGTGCCAGCAGCCAAGACCTCGGGGGGACCCAGTACTTC. This sequence encodes CASSQDLGGTQYF.

Many counts were recorded for this clonotype. This sequence joins TRBV4-1 and TRBJ1-5, with a weak D call TRBD1 (6 bases). Germline V lookup: CDR1 MGHRA, CDR2 YSYEKL. The CDR3 covers 15 residues. V was trimmed by 0 bases and J by 6 bases, leaving 12 bases between them. The CDR3 region is CASSQEKGGTQPQHF. In nucleotides, the CDR3 is TGCGCCAGCAGCCAAGAGAAGGGGGGCACTCAGCCCCAGCATTTT.

This clonotype was counted many times. The chain combines TRBV9 with TRBJ2-2; 7 bases match TRBD1. The CDR3 runs to 15 residues. V shed 3 bases and J 3 bases; nucleotides not matched to a gene: 5. Germline-derived CDR1 and CDR2 are SGDLS and YYNGEE. The CDR3 here is CASSAGQFYTGELFF. The CDR3 DNA sequence: TGTGCCAGCAGCGCGGGACAGTTTTACACCGGGGAGCTGTTTTTT.